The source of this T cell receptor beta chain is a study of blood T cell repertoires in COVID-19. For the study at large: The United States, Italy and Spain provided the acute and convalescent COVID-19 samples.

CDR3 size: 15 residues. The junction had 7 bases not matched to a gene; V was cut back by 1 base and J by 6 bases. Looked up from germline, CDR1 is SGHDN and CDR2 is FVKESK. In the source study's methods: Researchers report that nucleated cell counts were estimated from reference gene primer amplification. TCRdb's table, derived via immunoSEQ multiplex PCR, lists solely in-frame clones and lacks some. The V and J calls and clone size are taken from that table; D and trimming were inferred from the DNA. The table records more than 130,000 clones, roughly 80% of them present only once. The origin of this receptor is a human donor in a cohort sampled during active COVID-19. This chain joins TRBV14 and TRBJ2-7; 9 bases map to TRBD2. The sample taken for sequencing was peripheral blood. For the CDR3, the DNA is TGTGCCAGCAGCCAAGGGCGGGGACTAGCCGGCGAGCAGTACTTC. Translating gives CASSQGRGLAGEQYF.